This TCR beta chain came from a study of patients and donors after allogeneic stem cell transplantation. TCRdb analysed the RT-PCR reads with MiXCR anew, one entry per CDR3 protein. Among around 240,000 distinct CDR3 sequences listed, roughly 13% were seen once. The CDR3 covers 13 residues. Germline-derived CDR1 and CDR2 are SGHAT and FQNNGV. Between the trimmed V and J ends, which lost 0 bases and 15 bases, there was a span of 12 bases. The rearrangement uses TRBV11-2 and TRBJ1-6; no clear D gene. The receptor was isolated from a human donor who was either an allogeneic HSCT recipient or a stem cell or donor lymphocyte infusion donor (not recorded which). It is not recorded whose cells these are; they may come from a transplant donor. Sequenced sample: blood, either unsorted or a sorted T cell fraction (not recorded which). The CDR3 loop reads CASSLDSASGLHF. The DNA for the CDR3 is TGTGCCAGCAGCTTAGATTCCGCCTCGGGCCTCCACTTT. The full variable domain, with the rest looked up from reference TRBV11-2 and TRBJ1-6, is EAGVAQSPRYKIIEKRQSVAFWCNPISGHATLYWYQQILGQGPKLLIQFQNNGVVDDSQLPKDRFSAERLKGVDSTLKIQPAKLEDSAVYLCASSLDSASGLHFGNGTRLTVT.